What follows describes a single TCR beta chain. The V end was cut by 3 bases, the J end by 7 bases, with 10 bases between. The CDR3 is 12 amino acids. The data belong to a study of blood T cell repertoires in COVID-19. Study-level background: COVID-19 samples from acute and convalescent phases originated in the United States, Italy and Spain. PBMCs, B-cell-depleted T cells, or T cells were the source of the cDNA or gDNA that made up the material.

Source study methods: Amplified reference gene primers provided the basis for estimating nucleated cell counts. Clones were read by immunoSEQ multiplex PCR, and TCRdb kept only the in-frame ones, dropping some. The D gene and trimming were derived from the DNA, and the V and J assignments and clone size from that table. The sample comprises tens of thousands of clones, about 80% of which are singletons, and approximately 6.8% rests with the top ten. This receptor was taken from a man between 60 and 75 years old with acute or convalescent COVID-19. The rearrangement joins TRBV12-3 or TRBV12-4 to TRBJ2-7, with D possibly matching TRBD2 (5 bases). Input material: peripheral blood. The CDR3 loop reads CASSFRGGEQYF. The CDR3 DNA is TGTGCCAGCAGTTTCCGGGGTGGGGAGCAGTACTTC.